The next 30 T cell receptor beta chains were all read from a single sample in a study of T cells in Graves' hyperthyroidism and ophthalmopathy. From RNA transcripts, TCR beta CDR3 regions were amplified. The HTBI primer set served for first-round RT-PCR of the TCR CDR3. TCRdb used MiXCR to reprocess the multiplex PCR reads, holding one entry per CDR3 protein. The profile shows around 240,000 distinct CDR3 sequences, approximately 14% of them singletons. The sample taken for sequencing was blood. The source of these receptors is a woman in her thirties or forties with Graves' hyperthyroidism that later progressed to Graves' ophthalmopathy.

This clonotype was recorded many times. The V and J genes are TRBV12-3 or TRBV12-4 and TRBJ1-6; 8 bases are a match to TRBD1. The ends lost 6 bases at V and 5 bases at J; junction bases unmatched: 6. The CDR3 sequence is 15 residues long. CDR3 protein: CASRPRDRHNSPLHF. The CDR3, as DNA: TGTGCCAGCAGACCTCGGGACAGGCATAATTCACCCCTCCACTTT.

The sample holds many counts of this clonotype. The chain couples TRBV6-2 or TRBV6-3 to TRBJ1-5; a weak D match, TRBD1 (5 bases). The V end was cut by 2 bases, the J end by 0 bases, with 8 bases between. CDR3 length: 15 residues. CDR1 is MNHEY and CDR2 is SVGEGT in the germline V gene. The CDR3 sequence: CASSYGAASNQPQHF. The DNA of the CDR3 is TGTGCCAGCAGTTACGGGGCAGCTAGCAATCAGCCCCAGCATTTT.

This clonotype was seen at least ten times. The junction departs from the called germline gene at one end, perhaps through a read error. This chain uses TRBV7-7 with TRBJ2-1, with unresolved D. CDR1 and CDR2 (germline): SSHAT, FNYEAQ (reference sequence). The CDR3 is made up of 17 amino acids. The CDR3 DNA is TGTGCTAGCAGCCCATACATAGGACGGTGGGATAGGACTGAGCAGTTCTTC. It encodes CASSPYIGRWDRTEQFF.

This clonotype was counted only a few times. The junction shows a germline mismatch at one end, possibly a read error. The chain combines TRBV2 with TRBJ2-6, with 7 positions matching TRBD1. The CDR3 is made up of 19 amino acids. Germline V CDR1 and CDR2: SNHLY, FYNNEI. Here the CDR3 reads CASSAAQGPVFSGADVLTF. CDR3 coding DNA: TGTGCCAGCAGCGCAGCACAGGGGCCGGTGTTCTCTGGGGCCGACGTCCTGACTTTC.

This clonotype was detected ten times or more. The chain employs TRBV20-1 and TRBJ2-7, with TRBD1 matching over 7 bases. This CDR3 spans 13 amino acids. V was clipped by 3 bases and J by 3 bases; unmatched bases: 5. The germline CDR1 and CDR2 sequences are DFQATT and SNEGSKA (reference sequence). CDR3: CSARWDRDYEQYF. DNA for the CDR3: TGCAGTGCTAGGTGGGACAGAGACTACGAGCAGTACTTC.

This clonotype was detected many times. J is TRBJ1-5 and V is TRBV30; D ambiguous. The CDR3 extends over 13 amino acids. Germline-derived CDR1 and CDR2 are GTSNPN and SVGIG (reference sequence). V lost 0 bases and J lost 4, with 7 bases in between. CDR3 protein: CAWSVKANQPQHF. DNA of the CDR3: TGTGCCTGGAGTGTCAAAGCTAATCAGCCCCAGCATTTT.

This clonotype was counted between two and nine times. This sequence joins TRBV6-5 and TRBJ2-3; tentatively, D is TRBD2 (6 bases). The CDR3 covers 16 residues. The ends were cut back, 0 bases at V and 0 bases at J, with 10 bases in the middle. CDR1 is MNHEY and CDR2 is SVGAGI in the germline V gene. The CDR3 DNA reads TGTGCCAGCAGTTACTCCGGGGAGGCAAGCACAGATACGCAGTATTTT. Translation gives CASSYSGEASTDTQYF.

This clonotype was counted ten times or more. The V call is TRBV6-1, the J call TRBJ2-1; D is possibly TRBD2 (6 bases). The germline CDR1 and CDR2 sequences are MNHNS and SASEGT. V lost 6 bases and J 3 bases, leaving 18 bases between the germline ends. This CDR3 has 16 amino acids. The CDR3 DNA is TGTGCCAGCAGCCGTAGCGGTACTGATTTCTACAATGAGCAGTTCTTC. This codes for CASSRSGTDFYNEQFF.

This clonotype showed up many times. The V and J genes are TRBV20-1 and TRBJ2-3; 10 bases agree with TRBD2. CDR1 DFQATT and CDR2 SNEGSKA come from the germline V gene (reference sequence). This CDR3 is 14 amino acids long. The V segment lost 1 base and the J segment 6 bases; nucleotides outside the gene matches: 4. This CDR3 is CSARAPGLADTQYF. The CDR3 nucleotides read TGCAGTGCTAGAGCCCCGGGACTAGCGGATACGCAGTATTTT.

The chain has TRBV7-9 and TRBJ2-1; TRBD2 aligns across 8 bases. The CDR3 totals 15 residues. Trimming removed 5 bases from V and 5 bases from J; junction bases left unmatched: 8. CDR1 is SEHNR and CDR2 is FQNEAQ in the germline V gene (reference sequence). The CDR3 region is CASSRAGVGDNEQFF. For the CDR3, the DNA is TGTGCCAGCAGCCGAGCGGGAGTAGGGGACAATGAGCAGTTCTTC.

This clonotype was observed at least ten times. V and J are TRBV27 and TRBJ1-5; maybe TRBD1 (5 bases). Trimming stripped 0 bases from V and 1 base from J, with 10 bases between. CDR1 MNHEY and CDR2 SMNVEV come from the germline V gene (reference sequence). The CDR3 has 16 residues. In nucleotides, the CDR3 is TGTGCCAGCAGTTTATCCCGAGGGGTGAGCAATCAGCCCCAGCATTTT. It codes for CASSLSRGVSNQPQHF.

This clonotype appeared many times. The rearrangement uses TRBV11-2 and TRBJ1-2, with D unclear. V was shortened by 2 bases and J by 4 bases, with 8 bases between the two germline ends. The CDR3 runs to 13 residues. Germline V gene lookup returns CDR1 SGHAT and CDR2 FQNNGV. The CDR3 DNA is TGTGCCAGCAGCTTAAGCGCCACCTATGGCTACACCTTC. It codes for CASSLSATYGYTF.

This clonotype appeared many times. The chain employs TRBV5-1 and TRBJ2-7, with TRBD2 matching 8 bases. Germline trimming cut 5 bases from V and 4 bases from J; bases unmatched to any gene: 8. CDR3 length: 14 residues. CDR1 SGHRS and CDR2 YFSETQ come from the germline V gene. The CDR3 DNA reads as TGCGCCAGCAGATTACTAGCGGACGGATACGAGCAGTACTTC. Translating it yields CASRLLADGYEQYF.

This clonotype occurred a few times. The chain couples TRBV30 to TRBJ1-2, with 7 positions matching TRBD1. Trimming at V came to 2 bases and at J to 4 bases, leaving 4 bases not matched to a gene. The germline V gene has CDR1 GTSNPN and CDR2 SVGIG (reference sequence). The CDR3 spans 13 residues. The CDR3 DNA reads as TGTGCCTGGAGTCCGGGACAGAGCTATGGCTACACCTTC. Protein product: CAWSPGQSYGYTF.

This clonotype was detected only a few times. The chain's CDR3 is CASSRGKDEKLFF. The CDR3 DNA reads TGTGCCAGCTCACGGGGAAAAGACGAAAAACTGTTTTTT. The chain recombines TRBV18 with TRBJ1-4; D gene uncertain. CDR1 is KGHSH and CDR2 is LQKENI in the germline V gene. V was cut by 4 bases and J by 8 bases, with 11 bases left in between. The CDR3 totals 13 residues.

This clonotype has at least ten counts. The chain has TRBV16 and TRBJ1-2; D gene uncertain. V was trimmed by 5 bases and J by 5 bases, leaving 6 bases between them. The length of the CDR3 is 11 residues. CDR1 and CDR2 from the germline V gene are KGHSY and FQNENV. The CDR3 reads CASSDEYGYTF. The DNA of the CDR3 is TGTGCCAGCAGCGACGAGTATGGCTACACCTTC.

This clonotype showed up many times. CDR3 loop: CSASRYEQYF. The CDR3 DNA reads as TGCAGTGCTTCACGGTACGAGCAGTACTTC. This rearrangement joins TRBV20-1 to TRBJ2-7; no clear D. This CDR3 has 10 residues. V gave up 5 bases and J gave up 4 bases, with 6 bases separating them. Germline-derived CDR1 and CDR2 are DFQATT and SNEGSKA (reference sequence).

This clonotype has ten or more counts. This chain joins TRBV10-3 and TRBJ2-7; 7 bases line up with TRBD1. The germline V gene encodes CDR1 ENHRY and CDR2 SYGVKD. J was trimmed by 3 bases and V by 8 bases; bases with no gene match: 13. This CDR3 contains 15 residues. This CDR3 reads CAIENPTGFYYEQYF. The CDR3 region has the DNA TGTGCCATCGAGAATCCGACAGGGTTTTACTACGAGCAGTACTTC.

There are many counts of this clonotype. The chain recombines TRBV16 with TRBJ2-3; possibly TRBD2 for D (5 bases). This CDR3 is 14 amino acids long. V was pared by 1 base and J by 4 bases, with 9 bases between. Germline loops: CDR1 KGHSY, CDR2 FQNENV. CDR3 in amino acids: CASSQLVDSDTQYF. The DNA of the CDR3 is TGTGCCAGCAGCCAATTGGTGGACTCAGATACGCAGTATTTT.

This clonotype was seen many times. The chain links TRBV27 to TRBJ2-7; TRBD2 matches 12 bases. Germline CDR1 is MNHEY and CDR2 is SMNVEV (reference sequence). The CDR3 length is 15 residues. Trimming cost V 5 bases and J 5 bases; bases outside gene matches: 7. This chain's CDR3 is CASSPWTSGVNEQYF. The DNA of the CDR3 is TGTGCCAGCAGTCCCTGGACTAGCGGGGTCAACGAGCAGTACTTC.

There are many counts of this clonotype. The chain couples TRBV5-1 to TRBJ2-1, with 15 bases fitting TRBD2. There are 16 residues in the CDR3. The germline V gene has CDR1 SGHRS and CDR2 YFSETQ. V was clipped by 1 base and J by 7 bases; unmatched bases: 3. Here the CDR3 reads CASSLPGLAGGNEQFF. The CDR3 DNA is TGCGCCAGCAGCTTGCCGGGACTAGCGGGAGGTAATGAGCAGTTCTTC.

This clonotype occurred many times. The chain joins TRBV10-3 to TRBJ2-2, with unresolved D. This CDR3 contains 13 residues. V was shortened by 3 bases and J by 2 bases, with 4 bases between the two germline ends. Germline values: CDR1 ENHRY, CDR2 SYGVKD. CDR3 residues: CAISDQNTGELFF. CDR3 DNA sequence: TGTGCCATCAGTGACCAAAACACCGGGGAGCTGTTTTTT.

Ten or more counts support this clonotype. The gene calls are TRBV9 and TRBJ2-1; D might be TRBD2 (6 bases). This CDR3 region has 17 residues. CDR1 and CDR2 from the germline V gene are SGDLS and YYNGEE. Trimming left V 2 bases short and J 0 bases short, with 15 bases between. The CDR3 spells CASSVRPGTRSYNEQFF. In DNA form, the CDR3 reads TGTGCCAGCAGCGTCAGACCCGGGACTCGCTCCTACAATGAGCAGTTCTTC.

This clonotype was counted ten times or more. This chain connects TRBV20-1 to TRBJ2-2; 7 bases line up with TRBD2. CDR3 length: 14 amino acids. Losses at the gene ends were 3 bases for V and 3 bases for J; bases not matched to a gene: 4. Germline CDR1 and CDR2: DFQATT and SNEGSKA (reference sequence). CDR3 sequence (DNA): TGCAGTGCTAGGAAGGGAGGGGACACCGGGGAGCTGTTTTTT. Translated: CSARKGGDTGELFF.

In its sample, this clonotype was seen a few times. CDR3 protein: CASSPIDARMAGVAKNIQYF. For the CDR3, the DNA is TGTGCCAGCTCACCAATCGACGCACGTATGGCGGGAGTAGCCAAAAACATTCAGTACTTC. The chain recombines TRBV18 with TRBJ2-4; TRBD2 matches 7 bases. Germline CDR1 KGHSH, CDR2 LQKENI. The CDR3 sequence is 20 residues long. Germline trimming cut 2 bases from V and 0 bases from J; bases unmatched to any gene: 16.

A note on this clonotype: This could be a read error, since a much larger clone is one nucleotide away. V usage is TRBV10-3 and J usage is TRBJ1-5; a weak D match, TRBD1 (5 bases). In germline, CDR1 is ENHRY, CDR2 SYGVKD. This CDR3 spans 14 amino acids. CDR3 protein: CAISEPGGAAPQRF. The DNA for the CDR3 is TGTGCCATCAGTGAGCCCGGTGGGGCTGCGCCCCAGCGTTTT.

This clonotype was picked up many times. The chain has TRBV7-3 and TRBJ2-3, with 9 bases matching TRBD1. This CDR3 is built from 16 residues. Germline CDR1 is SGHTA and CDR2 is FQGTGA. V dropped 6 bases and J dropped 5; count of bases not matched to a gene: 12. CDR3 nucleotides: TGTGCCAGCAGGCCAACCGGGACAGGGAGTTTAGATACGCAGTATTTT. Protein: CASRPTGTGSLDTQYF.

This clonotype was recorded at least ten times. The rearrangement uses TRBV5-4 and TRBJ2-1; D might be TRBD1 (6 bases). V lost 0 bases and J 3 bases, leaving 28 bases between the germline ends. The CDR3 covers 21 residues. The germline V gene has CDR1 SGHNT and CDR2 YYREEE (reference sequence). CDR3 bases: TGTGCCAGCAGCTTGGACGTATTGGACAGAACAGAGCAACATTTCTACAATGAGCAGTTCTTC. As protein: CASSLDVLDRTEQHFYNEQFF. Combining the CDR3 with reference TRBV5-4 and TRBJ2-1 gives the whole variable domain ETGVTQSPTHLIKTRGQQVTLRCSSQSGHNTVSWYQQALGQGPQFIFQYYREEENGRGNFPPRFSGLQFPNYSSELNVNALELDDSALYLCASSLDVLDRTEQHFYNEQFFGPGTRLTVL.

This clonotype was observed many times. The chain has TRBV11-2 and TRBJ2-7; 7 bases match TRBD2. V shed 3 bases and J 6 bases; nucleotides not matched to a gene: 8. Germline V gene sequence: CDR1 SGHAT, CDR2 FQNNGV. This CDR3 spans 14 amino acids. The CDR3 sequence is CASSFAGESSEQYF. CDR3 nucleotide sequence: TGTGCCAGCAGCTTTGCGGGAGAGTCGAGCGAGCAGTACTTC.

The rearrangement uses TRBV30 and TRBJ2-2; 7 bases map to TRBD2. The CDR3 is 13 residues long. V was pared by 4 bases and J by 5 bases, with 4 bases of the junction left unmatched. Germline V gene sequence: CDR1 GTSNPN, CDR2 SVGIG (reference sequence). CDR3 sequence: CAWNAGETGELFF. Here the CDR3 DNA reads TGTGCCTGGAACGCGGGAGAAACCGGGGAGCTGTTTTTT.